The sample holds many counts of the clone carrying this TCR beta chain. Its antigen is not identified. The V gene's germline CDR1 is MDHEN and CDR2 SYDVKM. Trimming pared 2 bases from V and 0 bases from J, leaving 17 bases between. The CDR3 contains 18 residues. The data stem from a study of regulatory T cells in long-lasting Graves disease. On the study more broadly: Antithyroid drugs had been taken by newly diagnosed Graves' patients for under 3 months.

Overall study findings and caveats: Few sampled subjects may have lowered accuracy.

Sequencing libraries for TCR beta were prepared with iRepertoire HTBI primers and Arm-PCR of CDR3 regions. In the study's own analysis: Across the samples, identification revealed roughly 56 TRBV and around 13 TRBJ segments. TCRdb itself ran the multiplex PCR reads through MiXCR, one entry per CDR3 protein. TCRdb's processing, not the study's, gives the V and J calls here. Of 350,000 to 500,000 distinct CDR3 sequences listed, 12% to 15% are singletons. Time point reported: newly diagnosed GD, antithyroid drugs for less than 3 months. PBMC RNA was the source of the TCR library. The sample was also reused in another study, on T cells in Graves' hyperthyroidism and ophthalmopathy.

This sequence was found in a woman between 45 and 65 years old with Graves disease. This specimen consisted of peripheral blood mononuclear cells (PBMCs), obtained at new diagnosis, from a patient treated with antithyroid drugs. J is TRBJ2-1 and V is TRBV28; D not certain. CDR3 protein: CASSLVLAQSGSYNEQFF. The CDR3 coding sequence is TGTGCCAGCAGTTTAGTCTTAGCTCAGTCCGGCTCCTACAATGAGCAGTTCTTC.